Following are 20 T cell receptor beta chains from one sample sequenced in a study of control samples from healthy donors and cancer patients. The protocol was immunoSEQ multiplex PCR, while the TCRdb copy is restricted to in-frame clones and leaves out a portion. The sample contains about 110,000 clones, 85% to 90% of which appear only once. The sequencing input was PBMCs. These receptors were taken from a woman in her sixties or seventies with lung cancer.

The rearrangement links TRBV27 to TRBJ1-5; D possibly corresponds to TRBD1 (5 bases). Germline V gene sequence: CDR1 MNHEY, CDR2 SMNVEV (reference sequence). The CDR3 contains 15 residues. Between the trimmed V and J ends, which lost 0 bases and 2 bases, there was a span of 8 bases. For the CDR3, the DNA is TGTGCCAGCAGTTTATCAGGGGTAGGCAATCAGCCCCAGCATTTT. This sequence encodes CASSLSGVGNQPQHF.

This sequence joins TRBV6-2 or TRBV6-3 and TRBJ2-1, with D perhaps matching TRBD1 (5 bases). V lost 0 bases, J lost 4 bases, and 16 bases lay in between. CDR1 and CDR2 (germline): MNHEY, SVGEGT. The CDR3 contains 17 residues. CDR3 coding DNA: TGTGCCAGCAGTTACTCCCCCAACAGGCCACTTTACAATGAGCAGTTCTTC. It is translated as CASSYSPNRPLYNEQFF.

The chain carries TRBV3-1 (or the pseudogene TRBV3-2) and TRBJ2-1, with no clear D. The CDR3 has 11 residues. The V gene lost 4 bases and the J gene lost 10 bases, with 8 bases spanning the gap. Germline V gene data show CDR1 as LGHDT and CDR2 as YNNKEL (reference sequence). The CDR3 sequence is CASSRGTEQFF. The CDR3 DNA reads TGTGCCAGCAGCCGGGGTACGGAGCAGTTCTTC.

CDR3 DNA: TGTGCCACCCAATCTGGGGCCAACGTCCTGACTTTC. It translates to CATQSGANVLTF. J is TRBJ2-6 and V is TRBV10-3; D uncertain. CDR3 length: 12 amino acids. Germline lookup yields CDR1 ENHRY and CDR2 SYGVKD. V was trimmed by 10 bases and J by 1 base, leaving 5 bases between them.

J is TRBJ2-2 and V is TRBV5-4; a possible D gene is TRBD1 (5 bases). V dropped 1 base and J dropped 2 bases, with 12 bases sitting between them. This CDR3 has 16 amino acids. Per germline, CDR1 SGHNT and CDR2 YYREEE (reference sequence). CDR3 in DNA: TGTGCCAGCAGCTTGATCTACACAGGCAACACCGGGGAGCTGTTTTTT. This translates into CASSLIYTGNTGELFF. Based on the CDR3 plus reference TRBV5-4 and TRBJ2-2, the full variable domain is ETGVTQSPTHLIKTRGQQVTLRCSSQSGHNTVSWYQQALGQGPQFIFQYYREEENGRGNFPPRFSGLQFPNYSSELNVNALELDDSALYLCASSLIYTGNTGELFFGEGSRLTVL.

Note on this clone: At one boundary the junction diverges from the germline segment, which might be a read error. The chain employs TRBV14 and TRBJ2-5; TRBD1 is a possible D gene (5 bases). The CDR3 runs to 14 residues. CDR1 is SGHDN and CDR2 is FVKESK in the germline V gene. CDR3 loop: CASSQEAGQETQHF. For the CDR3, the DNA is TGTGCCAGCAGCCAAGAGGCAGGGCAAGAGACCCAGCACTTC.

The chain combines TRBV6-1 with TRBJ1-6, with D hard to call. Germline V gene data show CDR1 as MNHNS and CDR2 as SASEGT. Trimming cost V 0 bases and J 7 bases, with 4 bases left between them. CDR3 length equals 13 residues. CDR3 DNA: TGTGCCAGCAGTGAAGCACTGAATTCACCCCTCCACTTT. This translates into CASSEALNSPLHF.

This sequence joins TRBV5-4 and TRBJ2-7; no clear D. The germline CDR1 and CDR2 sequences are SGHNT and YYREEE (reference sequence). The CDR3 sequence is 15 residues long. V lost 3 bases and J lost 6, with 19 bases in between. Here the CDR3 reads CASSSIDTLPLEQYF. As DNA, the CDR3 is TGTGCCAGCAGCTCTATCGACACCTTACCACTCGAGCAGTACTTC.

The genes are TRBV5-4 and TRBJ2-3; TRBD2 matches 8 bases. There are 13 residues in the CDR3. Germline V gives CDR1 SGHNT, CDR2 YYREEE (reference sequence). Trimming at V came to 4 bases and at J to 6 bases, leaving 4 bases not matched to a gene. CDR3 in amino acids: CASSAAGVDTQYF. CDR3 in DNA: TGTGCCAGCAGCGCAGCGGGGGTGGATACGCAGTATTTT.

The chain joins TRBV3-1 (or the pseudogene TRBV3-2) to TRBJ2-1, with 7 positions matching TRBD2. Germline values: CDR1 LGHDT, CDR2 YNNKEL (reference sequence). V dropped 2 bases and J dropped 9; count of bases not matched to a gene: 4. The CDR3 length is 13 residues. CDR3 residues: CASSQPGTTEQFF. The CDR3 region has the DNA TGTGCCAGCAGCCAACCCGGGACTACTGAGCAGTTCTTC.

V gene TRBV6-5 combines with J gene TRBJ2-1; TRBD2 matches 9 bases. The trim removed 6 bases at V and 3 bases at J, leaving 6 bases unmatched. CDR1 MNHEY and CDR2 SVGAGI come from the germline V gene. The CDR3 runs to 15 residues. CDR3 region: CASRGSSGNYNEQFF. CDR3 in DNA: TGTGCCAGCAGGGGTTCTAGCGGGAACTACAATGAGCAGTTCTTC.

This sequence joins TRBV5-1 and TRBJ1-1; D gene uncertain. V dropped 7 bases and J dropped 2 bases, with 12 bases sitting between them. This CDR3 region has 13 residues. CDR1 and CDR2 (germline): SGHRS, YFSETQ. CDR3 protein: CASRTGPNTEAFF. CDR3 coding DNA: TGCGCCAGCCGTACGGGCCCCAACACTGAAGCTTTCTTT.

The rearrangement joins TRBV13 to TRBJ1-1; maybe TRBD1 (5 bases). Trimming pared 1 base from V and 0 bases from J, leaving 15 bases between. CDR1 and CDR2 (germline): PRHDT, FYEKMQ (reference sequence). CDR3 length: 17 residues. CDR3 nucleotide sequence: TGTGCCAGCAGCTTAGCCGCAGGGTTCTCTATGAACACTGAAGCTTTCTTT. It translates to CASSLAAGFSMNTEAFF.

The CDR3 is CASSGWGTTEAFF. CDR3 DNA sequence: TGTGCCAGCAGCGGCTGGGGGACAACTGAAGCTTTCTTT. The rearrangement links TRBV6-6 to TRBJ1-1; TRBD1 might be the D (6 bases). V was cut by 6 bases and J by 5 bases, with 13 bases left in between. The CDR3 totals 13 residues. Germline-derived CDR1 and CDR2 are MNHNY and SVGAGI (reference sequence).

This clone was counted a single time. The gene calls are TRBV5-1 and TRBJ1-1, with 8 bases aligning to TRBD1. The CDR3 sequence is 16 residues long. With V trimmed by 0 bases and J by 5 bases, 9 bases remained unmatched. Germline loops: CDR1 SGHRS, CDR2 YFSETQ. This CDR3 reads CASSLGTGPRETEAFF. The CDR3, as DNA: TGCGCCAGCAGCTTGGGGACAGGGCCGCGCGAAACTGAAGCTTTCTTT. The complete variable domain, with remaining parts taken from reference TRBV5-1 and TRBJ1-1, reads KAGVTQTPRYLIKTRGQQVTLSCSPISGHRSVSWYQQTPGQGLQFLFEYFSETQRNKGNFPGRFSGRQFSNSRSEMNVSTLELGDSALYLCASSLGTGPRETEAFFGQGTRLTVV.

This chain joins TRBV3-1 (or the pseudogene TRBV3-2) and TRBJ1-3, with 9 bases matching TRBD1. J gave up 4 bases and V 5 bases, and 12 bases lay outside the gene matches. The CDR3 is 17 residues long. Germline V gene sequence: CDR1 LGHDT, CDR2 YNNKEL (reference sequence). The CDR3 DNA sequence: TGTGCCAGCAGCATGGGCCTACCGGGACAGGGAGGAAACACCATATATTTT. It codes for CASSMGLPGQGGNTIYF.

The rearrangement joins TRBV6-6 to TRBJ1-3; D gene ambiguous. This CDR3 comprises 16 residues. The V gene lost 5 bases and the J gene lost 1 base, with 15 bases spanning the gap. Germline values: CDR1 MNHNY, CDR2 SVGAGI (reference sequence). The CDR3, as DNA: TGTGCCAGCAGTCCCATCACCTCGGGATCTGGAAACACCATATATTTT. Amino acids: CASSPITSGSGNTIYF.

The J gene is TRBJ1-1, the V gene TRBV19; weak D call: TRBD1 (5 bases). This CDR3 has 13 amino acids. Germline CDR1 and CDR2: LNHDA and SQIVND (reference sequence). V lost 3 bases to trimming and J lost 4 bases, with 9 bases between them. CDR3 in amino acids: CASSMRRGTEAFF. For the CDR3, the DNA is TGTGCCAGTAGTATGCGAAGGGGCACTGAAGCTTTCTTT.

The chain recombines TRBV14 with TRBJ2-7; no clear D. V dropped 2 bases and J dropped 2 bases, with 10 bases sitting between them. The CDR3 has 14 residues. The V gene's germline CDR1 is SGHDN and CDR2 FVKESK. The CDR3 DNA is TGTGCCAGCAGCCAACAAGCCGGACCCTACGAGCAGTACTTC. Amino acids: CASSQQAGPYEQYF.

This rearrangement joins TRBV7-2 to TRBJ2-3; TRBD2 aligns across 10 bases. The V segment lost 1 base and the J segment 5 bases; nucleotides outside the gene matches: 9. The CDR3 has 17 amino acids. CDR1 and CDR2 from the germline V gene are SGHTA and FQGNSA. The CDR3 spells CASSLGSGGGWVDTQYF. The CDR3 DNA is TGTGCCAGCAGCTTAGGGAGCGGGGGGGGTTGGGTAGATACGCAGTATTTT.